The 30 T cell receptor beta chains reported below all come from one sample, sequenced in a study of cytomegalovirus exposure and HLA in healthy donors. The method was immunoSEQ multiplex PCR; TCRdb's version includes in-frame clones alone and lacks a portion of them. The data show 95,000 to 120,000 clones, with approximately 85% seen just once and around 2.7% held by the top ten. The sequenced sample consisted of PBMCs. These receptors all come from a woman aged 18-29 years in good health and CMV-seronegative.

V and J are TRBV5-1 and TRBJ2-3; weak D call: TRBD1 (5 bases). V was shortened by 0 bases and J by 5 bases, with 10 bases between the two germline ends. Germline CDR1 reads SGHRS; CDR2 reads YFSETQ. CDR3 length: 14 amino acids. In DNA, the CDR3 is TGCGCCAGCAGCTTGGTGGGGCCCTTAGATACGCAGTATTTT. Protein: CASSLVGPLDTQYF.

The CDR3 region is CASSLHRDKPTDTQYF. In DNA, the CDR3 is TGTGCCAGCAGCTTACACCGGGACAAACCCACAGATACGCAGTATTTT. The V call is TRBV11-2, the J call TRBJ2-3, with D perhaps matching TRBD1 (6 bases). Trimming removed 2 bases from V and 2 bases from J, with 14 bases in between. Per germline, CDR1 SGHAT and CDR2 FQNNGV. The CDR3 loop spans 16 amino acids.

The V and J genes are TRBV28 and TRBJ2-7; D unresolved. This CDR3 contains 13 residues. The V end lost 6 bases, the J end lost 2 bases, and 11 bases lay between the germline ends. Germline V CDR1 and CDR2: MDHEN, SYDVKM. Here the CDR3 reads CASSRPSAYEQYF. Written as DNA, the CDR3 is TGTGCCAGCAGCCGCCCGTCGGCCTACGAGCAGTACTTC.

The rearrangement uses TRBV30 and TRBJ1-2; D gene ambiguous. V dropped 2 bases and J dropped 7 bases, with 8 bases sitting between them. This CDR3 has 11 amino acids. Germline CDR1 GTSNPN, CDR2 SVGIG (reference sequence). The CDR3 loop reads CAWSYGSGYTF. CDR3 DNA sequence: TGTGCCTGGAGTTACGGGAGTGGCTACACCTTC.

CDR3 region: CASSLSTSGRGHSEQYF. The CDR3 bases are TGTGCCAGCAGCTTGAGTACAAGCGGCAGGGGGCATTCCGAGCAGTACTTC. V is TRBV5-6 and J is TRBJ2-7; TRBD1 matches at 8 bases. The CDR3 consists of 17 residues. Germline V gene sequence: CDR1 SGHDT, CDR2 YYEEEE. The trim removed 1 base at V and 6 bases at J, leaving 15 bases unmatched.

V and J are TRBV2 and TRBJ2-2; 9 bases align to TRBD1. Germline CDR1 SNHLY, CDR2 FYNNEI. The ends lost 1 base at V and 4 bases at J; junction bases unmatched: 1. The CDR3 is made up of 15 amino acids. The CDR3 protein is CASSEVTGGTGELFF. The CDR3 DNA follows: TGTGCCAGCAGTGAAGTGACAGGGGGCACCGGGGAGCTGTTTTTT.

The chain has TRBV13 and TRBJ1-1; D is uncertain. The CDR3 loop spans 15 amino acids. V shed 2 bases and J shed 5 bases, with 15 bases lying between them. The germline CDR1 and CDR2 sequences are PRHDT and FYEKMQ (reference sequence). In nucleotides, the CDR3 is TGTGCCAGCAGCTTACGTGGGTATGGGCCGACTGAAGCTTTCTTT. Amino acid sequence: CASSLRGYGPTEAFF.

The V call is TRBV9, the J call TRBJ2-7; 9 positions agree with TRBD1. This CDR3 spans 18 amino acids. V shed 0 bases, J shed 3 bases, and the junction held 13 bases outside the gene matches. Per germline, CDR1 SGDLS and CDR2 YYNGEE. CDR3 protein: CASSVAGEIPGQGYEQYF. The CDR3 DNA reads TGTGCCAGCAGCGTAGCCGGCGAAATCCCGGGACAGGGCTACGAGCAGTACTTC.

The V gene is TRBV28, the J gene TRBJ2-7, with 11 bases that match TRBD1. V gave up 3 bases and J gave up 3 bases; unmatched junction bases: 7. Germline CDR1 MDHEN, CDR2 SYDVKM. This CDR3 comprises 16 residues. The CDR3 region has the DNA TGTGCCAGCAGTTTGCTCACCGGGACAGGGGGCTACGAGCAGTACTTC. Residues: CASSLLTGTGGYEQYF.

This clone was counted between two and nine times. The chain has TRBV1 and TRBJ1-5; no DNA check was done on the table's D call, TRBD1. TRBV1 is termed a pseudogene. The CDR3 sequence is 13 residues long. The CDR3 DNA is TGCACCAGCAACCCAGGTCGTTTTCAGCCCCAGCATTTT. This encodes CTSNPGRFQPQHF.

CDR3 in DNA: TGTGCAAGTCGCCCCAGTGGGGGCCATCCGGGGTACGAGCAGTACTTC. Its translation: CASRPSGGHPGYEQYF. The genes are TRBV12-2 and TRBJ2-7; TRBD1, as called in the table, went unchecked against the DNA. TRBV12-2 is labeled a pseudogene. The CDR3 consists of 16 residues.

The CDR3 protein is CASSQEGAGQHYEQYF. The CDR3 DNA reads as TGCGCCAGCAGCCAAGAAGGCGCTGGACAGCACTACGAGCAGTACTTC. The chain carries TRBV4-1 and TRBJ2-7, with D maybe TRBD1 (6 bases). Trimming took off 0 bases at V and 3 bases at J, with 15 bases between the two ends. Germline loops: CDR1 MGHRA, CDR2 YSYEKL. The CDR3 sequence is 16 residues long.

The gene calls are TRBV4-1 and TRBJ1-1, with a possible D match to TRBD1 (6 bases). Trimming took 0 bases from V and 7 from J, leaving 12 bases between them. Germline V gives CDR1 MGHRA, CDR2 YSYEKL. CDR3 length equals 14 residues. CDR3 loop: CASSQDAGVGEAFF. CDR3 coding DNA: TGCGCCAGCAGCCAAGACGCAGGGGTGGGTGAAGCTTTCTTT.

The J gene is TRBJ2-7, the V gene TRBV6-5; 7 bases are a match to TRBD2. The CDR3 totals 14 residues. Losses at the gene ends were 5 bases for V and 3 bases for J; bases not matched to a gene: 7. CDR1 is MNHEY, CDR2 SVGAGI, per germline. The CDR3 loop reads CASSTGDYLYEQYF. The CDR3 coding sequence is TGTGCCAGCAGTACCGGGGACTACCTCTACGAGCAGTACTTC.

The genes are TRBV7-9 and TRBJ2-4; 11 bases are a match to TRBD1. J gave up 8 bases and V 6 bases, and 9 bases lay outside the gene matches. The CDR3 spans 15 residues. Germline lookup yields CDR1 SEHNR and CDR2 FQNEAQ (reference sequence). The CDR3 DNA follows: TGTGCCAGCAGTCCAAGGACAGGGGGCATGGACATTCAGTACTTC. It translates to CASSPRTGGMDIQYF.

The V call is TRBV5-6, the J call TRBJ2-2; tentative D call: TRBD2 (5 bases). This CDR3 is 16 amino acids long. The V gene's germline CDR1 is SGHDT and CDR2 YYEEEE. Deletions cut 4 bases from V and 4 bases from J, with 17 bases between. DNA of the CDR3: TGTGCCAGCAGCCGGGGTAGCCCGCCGAGCACCGGGGAGCTGTTTTTT. Translation: CASSRGSPPSTGELFF. The full variable domain, in which reference TRBV5-6 and TRBJ2-2 provide the parts outside the CDR3, is DAGVTQSPTHLIKTRGQQVTLRCSPKSGHDTVSWYQQALGQGPQFIFQYYEEEERQRGNFPDRFSGHQFPNYSSELNVNALLLGDSALYLCASSRGSPPSTGELFFGEGSRLTVL.

The rearrangement links TRBV30 to TRBJ1-2; D unclear. The CDR3 totals 10 residues. Trimming took off 1 base at V and 8 bases at J, with 5 bases between the two ends. Germline V gene data show CDR1 as GTSNPN and CDR2 as SVGIG (reference sequence). The CDR3 DNA is TGTGCCTGGAGTGGGAGAGGCTACACCTTC. Amino acids: CAWSGRGYTF.

The V call is TRBV5-4, the J call TRBJ2-7, with D tentatively TRBD2 (7 bases). The ends were cut back, 5 bases at V and 2 bases at J, with 17 bases in the middle. Germline V CDR1 and CDR2: SGHNT, YYREEE (reference sequence). The CDR3 runs 15 residues. The CDR3 is CASSQMGGPPYEQYF. CDR3 sequence (DNA): TGTGCCAGCAGTCAAATGGGGGGGCCCCCCTACGAGCAGTACTTC.

J is TRBJ2-7 and V is TRBV27; tentative D call: TRBD1 (6 bases). This CDR3 has 12 residues. The germline V gene encodes CDR1 MNHEY and CDR2 SMNVEV (reference sequence). V was clipped by 8 bases and J by 5 bases, with 13 bases between them. CDR3 in DNA: TGTGCCAGCTCTGGGGGCATCAACGAGCAGTACTTC. It yields the protein CASSGGINEQYF.

The chain employs TRBV4-1 and TRBJ2-5, with D perhaps TRBD1 (6 bases). Between the trimmed V and J ends, which lost 1 base and 5 bases, there was a span of 11 bases. The germline gives CDR1 MGHRA, CDR2 YSYEKL. This CDR3 is built from 14 residues. The CDR3 coding sequence is TGCGCCAGCAGCCAAGTTTATCAGGGGGAGACCCAGTACTTC. Translating it yields CASSQVYQGETQYF.

The rearrangement links TRBV7-9 to TRBJ2-1; maybe TRBD2 (6 bases). V dropped 5 bases and J dropped 0 bases, with 14 bases sitting between them. The germline V gene encodes CDR1 SEHNR and CDR2 FQNEAQ (reference sequence). The CDR3 contains 16 residues. CDR3 nucleotides: TGTGCCAGCAGCCCTAGGCGGGGTATCTCCTACAATGAGCAGTTCTTC. It yields the protein CASSPRRGISYNEQFF.

This clone was seen only once. The chain joins TRBV2 to TRBJ2-1, with 10 bases identical to TRBD2. CDR1 is SNHLY, CDR2 FYNNEI, per germline. CDR3 length: 15 residues. With 8 bases clipped from V and 6 bases from J, the junction kept 10 bases outside the gene matches. CDR3: CASASGGVIPNEQFF. In DNA form, the CDR3 reads TGTGCCAGCGCCAGCGGGGGGGTGATCCCCAATGAGCAGTTCTTC.

The gene calls are TRBV7-9 and TRBJ1-2; 8 bases are a match to TRBD1. The CDR3 spans 15 residues. Germline loops: CDR1 SEHNR, CDR2 FQNEAQ (reference sequence). With V trimmed by 2 bases and J by 5 bases, 7 bases remained unmatched. The CDR3 protein is CASSLLSQGDYGYTF. In DNA, the CDR3 is TGTGCCAGCAGCTTACTATCACAGGGGGATTATGGCTACACCTTC.

This clone was seen once. The chain is built from TRBV2 and TRBJ2-1, with 8 bases aligning to TRBD1. Germline CDR1 is SNHLY and CDR2 is FYNNEI. The J segment lost 4 bases and the V segment lost 4 bases, leaving 6 bases of the junction unmatched. The CDR3 loop spans 15 amino acids. The DNA for the CDR3 is TGTGCCAGCAGTGCAGGGGGCGGGTGGTACAATGAGCAGTTCTTC. Encoded protein: CASSAGGGWYNEQFF. Using reference TRBV2 and TRBJ2-1 for the parts outside the CDR3, the full variable domain is EPEVTQTPSHQVTQMGQEVILRCVPISNHLYFYWYRQILGQKVEFLVSFYNNEISEKSEIFDDQFSVERPDGSNFTLKIRSTKLEDSAMYFCASSAGGGWYNEQFFGPGTRLTVL.

In its sample, this clone was seen once. V usage is TRBV9 and J usage is TRBJ2-1; 11 nucleotides agree with TRBD1. V was clipped by 4 bases and J by 7 bases; unmatched bases: 7. The CDR3 spans 15 residues. CDR1 SGDLS and CDR2 YYNGEE come from the germline V gene. The CDR3 region is CASSLGQGALNEQFF. The CDR3 DNA sequence: TGTGCCAGCAGCCTCGGACAGGGGGCGTTAAATGAGCAGTTCTTC.

The rearrangement links TRBV27 to TRBJ2-5, with TRBD2 matching over 9 bases. The V gene's germline CDR1 is MNHEY and CDR2 SMNVEV (reference sequence). With 3 bases clipped from V and 5 bases from J, the junction kept 4 bases outside the gene matches. This CDR3 has 14 amino acids. CDR3 sequence (DNA): TGTGCCAGCAGTTTTCGTACTAGCGGGGAGACCCAGTACTTC. This translates into CASSFRTSGETQYF.

The chain uses TRBV29-1 and TRBJ2-7; 7 positions agree with TRBD2. This CDR3 has 13 amino acids. Germline CDR1 is SQVTM and CDR2 is ANQGSEA. The trim removed 4 bases at V and 2 bases at J, leaving 5 bases unmatched. The CDR3 here is CSVVSGGTYEQYF. The DNA for the CDR3 is TGCAGCGTTGTGTCGGGGGGTACCTACGAGCAGTACTTC.

This clone was counted only a few times. The chain couples TRBV7-8 to TRBJ1-1; 9 positions agree with TRBD1. The germline V gene encodes CDR1 SGHVS and CDR2 FQNEAQ. There are 16 residues in the CDR3. Trimming cost V 5 bases and J 1 base; bases outside gene matches: 8. CDR3 coding DNA: TGTGCCAGCAGCACTAGGGACAGGGTGAGGAACACTGAAGCTTTCTTT. Amino acid sequence: CASSTRDRVRNTEAFF. Based on the CDR3 plus reference TRBV7-8 and TRBJ1-1, the full variable domain is GAGVSQSPRYKVAKRGQDVALRCDPISGHVSLFWYQQALGQGPEFLTYFQNEAQLDKSGLPSDRFFAERPEGSVSTLKIQRTQQEDSAVYLCASSTRDRVRNTEAFFGQGTRLTVV.

CDR3 protein: CASRLQGAGTGELFF. CDR3 DNA: TGTGCCAGCAGATTACAGGGGGCTGGCACCGGGGAGCTGTTTTTT. The chain couples TRBV7-2 to TRBJ2-2; the match to TRBD1 covers 9 bases. Losses at the gene ends were 6 bases for V and 4 bases for J; bases not matched to a gene: 6. Per the germline V gene, CDR1 is SGHTA and CDR2 is FQGNSA. The CDR3 consists of 15 residues.

V is TRBV7-9 and J is TRBJ2-1, with 13 bases that match TRBD2. The germline V gene encodes CDR1 SEHNR and CDR2 FQNEAQ (reference sequence). There are 17 residues in the CDR3. V shed 5 bases, J shed 6 bases, and the junction held 10 bases outside the gene matches. The chain's CDR3 is CASSPTLAGGTFNEQFF. The CDR3 DNA is TGTGCCAGCAGCCCTACACTAGCGGGGGGGACCTTCAATGAGCAGTTCTTC.